This entry concerns a single T cell receptor (beta chain). V dropped 7 bases and J dropped 6; count of bases not matched to a gene: 7. Germline V gene data show CDR1 as SNHLY and CDR2 as FYNNEI. The CDR3 length is 15 residues. Here immunoSEQ multiplex PCR was the method, and the copy in TCRdb shows in-frame clones only, minus some. The profile shows more than 40,000 clones, 80% to 90% of them singletons. The entry originates in a study of T cell changes during pregnancy in multiple sclerosis. The sample here was CD4+ T cells from peripheral blood mononuclear cells, taken in the first trimester of pregnancy. The receptor comes from a female donor with multiple sclerosis, enrolled in a pregnancy study. The genes are TRBV2 and TRBJ2-3; 13 bases agree with TRBD2. CDR3 DNA sequence: TGTGCCAGCAATAAAGGGACTAGCGGGGCGGATACGCAGTATTTT. This sequence encodes CASNKGTSGADTQYF.